The 22 T cell receptor beta chains listed next were all sequenced from one sample in a study of cytomegalovirus exposure and HLA in healthy donors. This PCR relied on a set of 60 Vbeta primers and 13 Jbeta primers. Here immunoSEQ multiplex PCR was the method, and the copy in TCRdb shows in-frame clones only, minus some. The table counts roughly 64,000 clones; about 4% lies in the top ten. Sequenced material: PBMCs. The receptors come from a woman aged 18 to 35 in good health and CMV-seronegative.

The genes are TRBV7-6 and TRBJ2-2, with D possibly matching TRBD2 (7 bases). Germline V gives CDR1 SGHVS, CDR2 FNYEAQ. V lost 1 base, J lost 7 bases, and 10 bases lay in between. The length of the CDR3 is 14 residues. CDR3 sequence (DNA): TGTGCCAGCAGCTTAGGGGGGGGCTACGGGGAGCTGTTTTTT. This sequence encodes CASSLGGGYGELFF.

The V call is TRBV28, the J call TRBJ1-4; no clear D. The CDR3 totals 12 residues. Between the trimmed V and J ends, which lost 7 bases and 5 bases, there was a span of 8 bases. Germline V gene sequence: CDR1 MDHEN, CDR2 SYDVKM. CDR3: CASMPNNEKLFF. As DNA, the CDR3 is TGTGCCAGCATGCCTAACAATGAAAAACTGTTTTTT.

The chain uses TRBV28 and TRBJ1-2; possible D gene TRBD1, 5 bases. From germline, CDR1 is MDHEN and CDR2 SYDVKM. The V gene lost 4 bases and the J gene lost 8 bases, with 14 bases spanning the gap. The CDR3 has 13 amino acids. The CDR3 here is CASSSQTARGYTF. DNA for the CDR3: TGTGCCAGCAGTTCTCAGACAGCGAGGGGCTACACCTTC.

The genes are TRBV18 and TRBJ2-1, with 9 bases matching TRBD1. Trimming at V came to 4 bases and at J to 3 bases, leaving 7 bases not matched to a gene. Germline values: CDR1 KGHSH, CDR2 LQKENI. CDR3 length equals 16 residues. This chain's CDR3 is CASSLAWTGDYNEQFF. The CDR3 DNA reads as TGTGCCAGCTCACTTGCTTGGACAGGGGACTACAATGAGCAGTTCTTC.

The chain is built from TRBV7-2 and TRBJ1-2; no clear D gene. Trimming took off 5 bases at V and 2 bases at J, with 9 bases between the two ends. Germline V gene data show CDR1 as SGHTA and CDR2 as FQGNSA. The CDR3 spans 13 residues. The CDR3 spells CASSTSTNYGYTF. The CDR3 coding sequence is TGTGCCAGCAGCACCTCAACAAACTATGGCTACACCTTC. The full variable domain, its missing parts supplied by reference TRBV7-2 and TRBJ1-2, is GAGVSQSPSNKVTEKGKDVELRCDPISGHTALYWYRQSLGQGLEFLIYFQGNSAPDKSGLPSDRFSAERTGGSVSTLTIQRTQQEDSAVYLCASSTSTNYGYTFGSGTRLTVV.

In DNA form, the CDR3 reads TGTGCCAGCAGTTTAAGGGGGAACACTGAAGCTTTCTTT. Its protein product is CASSLRGNTEAFF. The chain has TRBV27 and TRBJ1-1; TRBD1 might be the D (5 bases). The CDR3 has 13 amino acids. Trimming took 2 bases from V and 1 from J, leaving 5 bases between them. Germline CDR1 and CDR2: MNHEY and SMNVEV (reference sequence).

The chain uses TRBV25-1 and TRBJ2-1; 11 bases agree with TRBD2. The CDR3 extends over 16 amino acids. CDR1 is MGHDK and CDR2 is SYGVNS in the germline V gene. Trimming at V came to 5 bases and at J to 9 bases, leaving 12 bases not matched to a gene. The DNA for the CDR3 is TGTGCCAGCAGTCGCGGACTAGCGGGTCCTCTTGGTGAGCAGTTCTTC. Translation: CASSRGLAGPLGEQFF.

The chain recombines TRBV30 with TRBJ1-2; D unresolved. Trimming shortened V by 7 bases and J by 8 bases, and 14 bases separated the two germline ends. This CDR3 is built from 11 residues. Germline CDR1 and CDR2: GTSNPN and SVGIG (reference sequence). Written as DNA, the CDR3 is TGTGCCTTAGGTGCGGCGGGAGGCTACACCTTC. As protein: CALGAAGGYTF.

The chain is built from TRBV30 and TRBJ2-7, with 10 bases aligning to TRBD1. Germline CDR1 GTSNPN, CDR2 SVGIG (reference sequence). CDR3 length: 15 amino acids. The V segment lost 2 bases and the J segment 3 bases; nucleotides outside the gene matches: 7. CDR3 sequence: CAWSSPTGGNYEQYF. CDR3 nucleotide sequence: TGTGCCTGGAGTAGCCCGACAGGGGGCAACTACGAGCAGTACTTC. Drawing the rest from reference TRBV30 and TRBJ2-7, the complete variable domain is SQTIHQWPATLVQPVGSPLSLECTVEGTSNPNLYWYRQAAGRGLQLLFYSVGIGQISSEVPQNLSASRPQDRQFILSSKKLLLSDSGFYLCAWSSPTGGNYEQYFGPGTRLTVT.

The rearrangement uses TRBV11-3 and TRBJ2-1, with 10 bases lining up with TRBD2. The CDR3 sequence is 16 residues long. Germline V gene lookup returns CDR1 SGHNT and CDR2 YENEEA. Unmatched junction bases numbered 6, after V lost 3 bases and J lost 4 bases. CDR3 loop: CASSFGWTSGYNEQFF. CDR3 bases: TGTGCCAGCAGCTTTGGTTGGACTAGCGGTTACAATGAGCAGTTCTTC.

The V and J genes are TRBV9 and TRBJ2-3; TRBD2 matches at 13 bases. This CDR3 comprises 15 residues. V lost 3 bases to trimming and J lost 6 bases; unmatched junction nucleotides: 4. The germline V gene encodes CDR1 SGDLS and CDR2 YYNGEE. In DNA, the CDR3 is TGTGCCAGCAGCGACACTAGCGGGAGGGCCGATACGCAGTATTTT. Translation: CASSDTSGRADTQYF.

The CDR3 loop reads CASSAELTSGANVLTF. For the CDR3, the DNA is TGTGCCAGCAGTGCCGAGCTTACTTCTGGGGCCAACGTCCTGACTTTC. The chain employs TRBV25-1 and TRBJ2-6, with D unclear. CDR3 length: 16 amino acids. Germline V gene lookup returns CDR1 MGHDK and CDR2 SYGVNS. V lost 4 bases and J 1 base, leaving 11 bases between the germline ends.

The rearrangement joins TRBV6-1 to TRBJ2-4, with TRBD1 identical over 7 bases. Germline V gene data show CDR1 as MNHNS and CDR2 as SASEGT. V gave up 1 base and J gave up 2 bases; unmatched junction bases: 11. The CDR3 contains 18 residues. The CDR3 loop is CASSEDPQAGGTKNIQYF. The CDR3 DNA reads as TGTGCCAGCAGTGAAGACCCCCAGGCAGGGGGTACCAAAAACATTCAGTACTTC.

This chain links TRBV9 with TRBJ2-1, with 8 bases that match TRBD2. The CDR3 sequence is 15 residues long. The junction had 5 bases not matched to a gene; V was cut back by 1 base and J by 5 bases. The V gene's germline CDR1 is SGDLS and CDR2 YYNGEE. The CDR3 region has the DNA TGTGCCAGCAGCGTAACCGGGGGGGTGGACAATGAGCAGTTCTTC. Protein: CASSVTGGVDNEQFF.

The V and J genes are TRBV5-1 and TRBJ1-2; tentatively, D is TRBD1 (5 bases). V dropped 0 bases and J dropped 6 bases, with 12 bases sitting between them. Germline values: CDR1 SGHRS, CDR2 YFSETQ. CDR3 length: 14 residues. The CDR3 is CASSLGQGSDGYTF. CDR3 nucleotides: TGCGCCAGCAGCTTGGGGCAGGGAAGCGATGGCTACACCTTC.

The chain has TRBV18 and TRBJ1-1; D might be TRBD1 (5 bases). Germline-derived CDR1 and CDR2 are KGHSH and LQKENI. The length of the CDR3 is 12 residues. V was cut by 6 bases and J by 4 bases, with 9 bases left in between. The CDR3 nucleotides read TGTGCCAGCTCCCAGGGTGGCACTGAAGCTTTCTTT. This sequence encodes CASSQGGTEAFF. The whole variable domain, filled in from reference TRBV18 and TRBJ1-1, reads NAGVMQNPRHLVRRRGQEARLRCSPMKGHSHVYWYRQLPEEGLKFMVYLQKENIIDESGMPKERFSAEFPKEGPSILRIQQVVRGDSAAYFCASSQGGTEAFFGQGTRLTVV.

The chain combines TRBV19 with TRBJ2-6; 9 nucleotides align to TRBD1. J gave up 0 bases and V 7 bases, and 22 bases lay outside the gene matches. The CDR3 has 22 residues. The germline V gene has CDR1 LNHDA and CDR2 SQIVND (reference sequence). The CDR3 nucleotides are TGTGCCAGTAACCCGGGACAGGGTTTTCTGACGGGTTTAACCTCTGGGGCCAACGTCCTGACTTTC. Translation gives CASNPGQGFLTGLTSGANVLTF.

This rearrangement joins TRBV7-9 to TRBJ1-1; 8 bases map to TRBD1. From germline, CDR1 is SEHNR and CDR2 FQNEAQ (reference sequence). The CDR3 runs to 14 residues. The ends lost 5 bases at V and 7 bases at J; junction bases unmatched: 9. This chain's CDR3 is CASSLQQGQGEAFF. The DNA for the CDR3 is TGTGCCAGCAGCCTACAACAAGGACAGGGTGAAGCTTTCTTT.

The chain is built from TRBV18 and TRBJ1-5, with TRBD1 identical over 7 bases. The junction had 4 bases not matched to a gene; V was cut back by 8 bases and J by 3 bases. Germline-derived CDR1 and CDR2 are KGHSH and LQKENI. This CDR3 spans 13 amino acids. The CDR3 here is CASAGQPNQPQHF. In nucleotides, the CDR3 is TGTGCCAGCGCGGGACAGCCCAATCAGCCCCAGCATTTT.

The chain combines TRBV7-2 with TRBJ2-3; the match to TRBD1 covers 11 bases. The germline CDR1 and CDR2 sequences are SGHTA and FQGNSA. The CDR3 totals 15 residues. V lost 5 bases, J lost 6 bases, and 7 bases stayed unmatched. CDR3 DNA sequence: TGTGCCAGCAGCCCGATGGGACAGGGGGTTGATACGCAGTATTTT. It yields the protein CASSPMGQGVDTQYF. The full variable domain, its missing parts supplied by reference TRBV7-2 and TRBJ2-3, is GAGVSQSPSNKVTEKGKDVELRCDPISGHTALYWYRQSLGQGLEFLIYFQGNSAPDKSGLPSDRFSAERTGGSVSTLTIQRTQQEDSAVYLCASSPMGQGVDTQYFGPGTRLTVL.

This chain links TRBV6-6 with TRBJ2-7; unclear D gene. Germline V gives CDR1 MNHNY, CDR2 SVGAGI (reference sequence). Trimming pared 2 bases from V and 9 bases from J, leaving 11 bases between. The CDR3 covers 12 residues. CDR3 sequence reads: CASSYDSPPQYF. Written as DNA, the CDR3 is TGTGCCAGCAGTTACGATAGTCCTCCGCAGTACTTC.

The genes are TRBV15 and TRBJ1-1; 7 nucleotides line up with TRBD1. Germline V gene sequence: CDR1 LNHNV, CDR2 YYDKDF (reference sequence). The CDR3 contains 15 residues. V shed 1 base and J 6 bases; nucleotides not matched to a gene: 8. The CDR3 spells CATSRAGTENPEAFF. The CDR3 bases are TGTGCCACCAGCAGAGCCGGGACAGAGAATCCTGAAGCTTTCTTT.